The table lists the clone carrying this TCR beta chain with a count of one. The entry originates in a study of blood T cell repertoires in COVID-19. Study information: PBMCs, B-cell-depleted T cells, or T cells were the source of the cDNA or gDNA that made up the material.

Sequencing was performed with immunoSEQ multiplex PCR; in TCRdb, only in-frame clones are kept and a portion is missing. The data contain approximately 230,000 clones, 70% to 90% of them singletons. This receptor was taken from a woman between 35 and 50 years old who had recovered from COVID-19. Specimen: peripheral blood.

In DNA form, the CDR3 reads TGTGCCAGTAGCCTAGCGGCACACACCGGGGAGCTGTTTTTT. This encodes CASSLAAHTGELFF. The chain links TRBV19 to TRBJ2-2; 7 bases fit TRBD2. The germline CDR1 and CDR2 sequences are LNHDA and SQIVND (reference sequence). The CDR3 runs to 14 residues. V trimming: 6 bases; J trimming: 3 bases; junction bases outside the gene matches: 4.